This T cell receptor beta chain was sequenced during a study of shared clonotypes between healthy human individuals. Notes on the study in general: Generation probabilities were higher for clonotypes shared across all four sorted-subset donors than for unshared ones. Clonotype sharing across a few donors was observed for around 5% of naive CD4 clonotypes.

This clone was counted once. The antigen is not known. All participating donors were Caucasian adults from Nashville, Tennessee. Evenly divided among several immunoSEQ plates was the genomic DNA of each subset. TCRdb's copy holds only in-frame clones and misses some; the assay was immunoSEQ multiplex PCR. The table shows about 1.5 million clones, with around 98% occurring only once. Deletions cut 11 bases from V and 0 bases from J, with 14 bases between. Looked up from germline, CDR1 is ENHRY and CDR2 is SYGVKD. The CDR3 consists of 13 residues. The chain recombines TRBV10-3 with TRBJ2-7; possible D gene TRBD1, 6 bases. Sequences were obtained from naive CD4+ T cells sorted from blood. Subset described: CD45RA+ positively selected. This receptor was taken from a man aged 30 to 45 in good health. Here the CDR3 reads CASRQESSYEQYF. CDR3 nucleotides: TGTGCCTCTCGACAGGAGAGCTCCTACGAGCAGTACTTC.